The 13 T cell receptor beta chains reported below all come from one sample, sequenced in a study of regulatory T cells in long-lasting Graves disease. Assembly of TCR beta libraries relied on iRepertoire HTBI primers together with Arm-PCR of CDR3 regions. Each CDR3 protein is one row after TCRdb ran MiXCR on the multiplex PCR reads. The sample has around 500,000 distinct CDR3 sequences; about 12% are singletons. The time point was: newly diagnosed GD, antithyroid drugs for less than 3 months. TCR sequences were obtained from RNA taken from PBMCs. In addition, the sample was reused for a study of T cells in Graves' hyperthyroidism and ophthalmopathy.

This sample comprised peripheral blood mononuclear cells (PBMCs), obtained at new diagnosis, from a patient treated with antithyroid drugs. Receptors originate from a young woman with Graves disease.

This clonotype was found many times. V gene TRBV6-2 or TRBV6-3 combines with J gene TRBJ1-2; D gene uncertain. The CDR3 consists of 13 residues. The V end lost 5 bases, the J end lost 3 bases, and 10 bases lay between the germline ends. Per germline, CDR1 MNHEY and CDR2 SVGEGT. DNA for the CDR3: TGTGCCAGCAGTGCGGGGTTTTACTATGGCTACACCTTC. It yields the protein CASSAGFYYGYTF.

This clonotype was recorded at least ten times. V and J are TRBV20-1 and TRBJ1-2; TRBD1 might be the D (5 bases). The CDR3 contains 11 residues. Trimming left V 3 bases short and J 6 bases short, with 8 bases between. Germline V gene data show CDR1 as DFQATT and CDR2 as SNEGSKA (reference sequence). The CDR3 coding sequence is TGCAGTGCTAGGGGGGGGAATGGCTACACCTTC. Its protein is CSARGGNGYTF.

The chain carries TRBV12-5 and TRBJ2-1; D might be TRBD2 (6 bases). Germline CDR1 LGHNT, CDR2 FRNRAP. CDR3 size: 16 residues. Trimming took off 0 bases at V and 4 bases at J, with 13 bases between the two ends. The CDR3: CASGLVGTGTYNEQFF. The DNA of the CDR3 is TGTGCTAGTGGTTTGGTAGGGACTGGGACGTACAATGAGCAGTTCTTC.

This clonotype appeared many times. This rearrangement joins TRBV20-1 to TRBJ2-2; 10 nucleotides match TRBD2. Trimming took 2 bases from V and 0 from J; bases not matched to a gene: 3. The CDR3 has 16 residues. Germline loops: CDR1 DFQATT, CDR2 SNEGSKA (reference sequence). CDR3 amino acids: CSARLAGVTNTGELFF. CDR3 bases: TGCAGTGCTAGACTAGCGGGAGTGACGAACACCGGGGAGCTGTTTTTT.

This clonotype was recorded a few times. The chain joins TRBV5-6 to TRBJ2-1, with a tentative D call TRBD2 (6 bases). Trimming shortened V by 4 bases and J by 4 bases, and 12 bases separated the two germline ends. The CDR3 length is 14 residues. CDR1 is SGHDT and CDR2 is YYEEEE in the germline V gene. CDR3 bases: TGTGCCAGCAGCGTCGGGACTCCATACAATGAGCAGTTCTTC. It translates to CASSVGTPYNEQFF.

The chain is built from TRBV30 and TRBJ2-2; D not certain. V gave up 4 bases and J gave up 0 bases, with 6 bases separating them. The CDR3 totals 13 residues. From germline, CDR1 is GTSNPN and CDR2 SVGIG (reference sequence). The CDR3, as DNA: TGTGCCTGGACAGAGACGAACACCGGGGAGCTGTTTTTT. Its protein product is CAWTETNTGELFF.

Ten or more counts support this clonotype. The chain recombines TRBV10-3 with TRBJ1-5; TRBD1 matches at 10 bases. Germline loops: CDR1 ENHRY, CDR2 SYGVKD. The CDR3 loop spans 14 amino acids. With V trimmed by 6 bases and J by 5 bases, 4 bases remained unmatched. This chain's CDR3 is CAIRTGTGDQPQHF. The DNA for the CDR3 is TGTGCCATCAGAACCGGGACAGGGGATCAGCCCCAGCATTTT.

This clonotype was found a few times. The chain is built from TRBV9 and TRBJ2-1, with D uncertain. V lost 0 bases and J 2 bases, leaving 15 bases between the germline ends. Germline lookup yields CDR1 SGDLS and CDR2 YYNGEE. This CDR3 has 17 residues. The CDR3 spells CASSVGASVQPYNEQFF. The CDR3 DNA is TGTGCCAGCAGCGTAGGGGCTAGTGTGCAGCCCTACAATGAGCAGTTCTTC.

This clonotype was found many times. The V and J genes are TRBV19 and TRBJ1-1; no clear D gene. Germline V gene sequence: CDR1 LNHDA, CDR2 SQIVND (reference sequence). The CDR3 is made up of 14 amino acids. V was cut by 1 base and J by 0 bases, with 6 bases left in between. The CDR3 reads CASSIAEMNTEAFF. The DNA of the CDR3 is TGTGCCAGTAGTATAGCCGAAATGAACACTGAAGCTTTCTTT.

The V and J genes are TRBV9 and TRBJ2-1; 10 bases match TRBD2. Per the germline V gene, CDR1 is SGDLS and CDR2 is YYNGEE. Germline trimming cut 2 bases from V and 6 bases from J; bases unmatched to any gene: 5. This CDR3 contains 15 residues. The DNA of the CDR3 is TGTGCCAGCAGCGTTACAAGCGGGGGGGGCAATGAGCAGTTCTTC. Translating gives CASSVTSGGGNEQFF.

The chain couples TRBV18 to TRBJ2-2; D is possibly TRBD2 (5 bases). The CDR3 runs 17 residues. Looked up from germline, CDR1 is KGHSH and CDR2 is LQKENI. The V gene lost 6 bases and the J gene lost 6 bases, with 23 bases spanning the gap. This CDR3 is CASSHGRGSSLPGELFF. The CDR3 DNA follows: TGTGCCAGCTCGCATGGGCGCGGGTCTTCATTACCCGGGGAGCTGTTTTTT.

Note on this clonotype: A much larger clone lies a single base off, so this may be a read error. The V gene is TRBV20-1, the J gene TRBJ1-1, with D possibly matching TRBD1 (5 bases). In germline, CDR1 is DFQATT, CDR2 SNEGSKA (reference sequence). The CDR3 sequence is 13 residues long. CDR3 sequence (DNA): TGCAGTGCTGGATCGACAGCGGGCACTGAAACTTTCTTT. Protein sequence: CSAGSTAGTETFF.

This clonotype was seen at least ten times. J is TRBJ1-1 and V is TRBV30; TRBD1 matches at 7 bases. This CDR3 spans 12 amino acids. The germline gives CDR1 GTSNPN, CDR2 SVGIG (reference sequence). V trimming: 6 bases; J trimming: 6 bases; junction bases outside the gene matches: 7. CDR3 amino acids: CACNGGTAEAFF. The CDR3 nucleotides are TGTGCCTGTAACGGGGGGACAGCTGAAGCTTTCTTT.